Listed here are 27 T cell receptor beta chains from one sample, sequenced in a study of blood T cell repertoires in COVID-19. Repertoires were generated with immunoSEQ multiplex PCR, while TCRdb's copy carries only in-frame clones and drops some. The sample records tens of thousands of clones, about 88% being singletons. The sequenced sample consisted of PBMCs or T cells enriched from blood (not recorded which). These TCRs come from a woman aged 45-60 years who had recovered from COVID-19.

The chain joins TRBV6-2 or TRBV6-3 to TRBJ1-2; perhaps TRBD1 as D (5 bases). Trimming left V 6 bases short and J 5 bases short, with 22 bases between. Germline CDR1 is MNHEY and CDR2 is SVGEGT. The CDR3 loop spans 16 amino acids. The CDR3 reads CASSPRSVQGLYGYTF. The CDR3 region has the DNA TGTGCCAGCAGCCCGAGGTCGGTCCAGGGATTATATGGCTACACCTTC.

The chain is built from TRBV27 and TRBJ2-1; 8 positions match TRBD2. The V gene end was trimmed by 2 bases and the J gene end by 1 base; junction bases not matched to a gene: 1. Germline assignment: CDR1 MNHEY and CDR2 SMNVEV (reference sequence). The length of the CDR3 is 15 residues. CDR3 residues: CASSLSGSSYNEQFF. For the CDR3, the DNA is TGTGCCAGCAGTTTAAGCGGGAGTTCCTACAATGAGCAGTTCTTC.

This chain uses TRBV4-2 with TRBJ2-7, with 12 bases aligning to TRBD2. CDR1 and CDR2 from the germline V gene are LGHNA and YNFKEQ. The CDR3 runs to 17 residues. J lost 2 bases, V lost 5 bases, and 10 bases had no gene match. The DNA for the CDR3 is TGTGCCAGCAGCTCCCGGACTAGCGGGACAATAACCTACGAGCAGTACTTC. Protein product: CASSSRTSGTITYEQYF.

In DNA form, the CDR3 reads TGTGCCAGCAGTTTAACACTGGGACAGGGTTTGATAGCCTCGACCTACGAGCAGTACTTC. It codes for CASSLTLGQGLIASTYEQYF. The chain joins TRBV28 to TRBJ2-7; the match to TRBD1 covers 9 bases. V gave up 2 bases and J gave up 2 bases; unmatched junction bases: 19. The CDR3 has 20 amino acids. The germline CDR1 and CDR2 sequences are MDHEN and SYDVKM.

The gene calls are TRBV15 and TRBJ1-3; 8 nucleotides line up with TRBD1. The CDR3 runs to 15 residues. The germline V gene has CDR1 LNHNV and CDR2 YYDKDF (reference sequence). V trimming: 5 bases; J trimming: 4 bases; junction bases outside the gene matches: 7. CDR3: CATSPGQGAGNTIYF. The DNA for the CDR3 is TGTGCCACCAGCCCAGGACAGGGTGCAGGAAACACCATATATTTT.

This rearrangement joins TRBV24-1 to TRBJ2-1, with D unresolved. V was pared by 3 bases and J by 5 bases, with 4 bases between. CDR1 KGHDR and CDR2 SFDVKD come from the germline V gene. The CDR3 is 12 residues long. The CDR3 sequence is CATSDPNNEQFF. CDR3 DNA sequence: TGTGCCACCAGTGATCCTAACAATGAGCAGTTCTTC.

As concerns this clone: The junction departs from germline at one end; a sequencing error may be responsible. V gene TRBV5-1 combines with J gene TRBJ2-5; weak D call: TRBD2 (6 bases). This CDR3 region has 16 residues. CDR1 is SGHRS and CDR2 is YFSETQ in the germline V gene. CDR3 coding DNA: TGCGCCAGCAGCCAAGATCCGGGACTTGGGGCACGGGGAACGGACTTC. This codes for CASSQDPGLGARGTDF.

The CDR3 region has the DNA TGTGCCAGCAGCTCCGGGACAGGCGTCGGCTACACCTTC. Translation gives CASSSGTGVGYTF. This sequence joins TRBV11-2 and TRBJ1-2, with 8 nucleotides matching TRBD1. In germline, CDR1 is SGHAT, CDR2 FQNNGV. The CDR3 runs 13 residues. J gave up 8 bases and V 4 bases, and 6 bases lay outside the gene matches.

The CDR3 nucleotides are TGTGCCAGCACGAAGCGTCCCGGAGATACGTATAATTCACCCCTCCACTTT. Translation gives CASTKRPGDTYNSPLHF. V gene TRBV27 combines with J gene TRBJ1-6, with D unclear. This CDR3 comprises 17 residues. V dropped 7 bases and J dropped 4 bases, with 20 bases sitting between them. Looked up from germline, CDR1 is MNHEY and CDR2 is SMNVEV (reference sequence).

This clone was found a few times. The CDR3 spells CASSLEGIGGMNTEAFF. In DNA form, the CDR3 reads TGTGCCAGCAGCTTAGAGGGGATTGGGGGGATGAACACTGAAGCTTTCTTT. V is TRBV7-2 and J is TRBJ1-1; tentative D call: TRBD1 (5 bases). The germline V and J ends were trimmed by 1 base and 0 bases, with 15 bases remaining between them. There are 17 residues in the CDR3. Germline assignment: CDR1 SGHTA and CDR2 FQGNSA.

CDR3 DNA sequence: TGCAGTGCTAGTTTCAGGGGGGTTGAGCAGTTCTTC. Translating it yields CSASFRGVEQFF. V gene TRBV20-1 combines with J gene TRBJ2-1, with a weak D call TRBD1 (7 bases). Trimming removed 3 bases at V and 9 bases at J, with 12 bases between. The V gene's germline CDR1 is DFQATT and CDR2 SNEGSKA (reference sequence). The CDR3 loop spans 12 amino acids.

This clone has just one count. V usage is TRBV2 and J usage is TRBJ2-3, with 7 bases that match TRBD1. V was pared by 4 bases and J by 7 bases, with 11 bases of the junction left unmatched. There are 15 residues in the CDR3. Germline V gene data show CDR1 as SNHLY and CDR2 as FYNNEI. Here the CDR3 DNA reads TGTGCCAGCAGTGGGGACAGCCCCCGCACTCATACGCAGTATTTT. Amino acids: CASSGDSPRTHTQYF.

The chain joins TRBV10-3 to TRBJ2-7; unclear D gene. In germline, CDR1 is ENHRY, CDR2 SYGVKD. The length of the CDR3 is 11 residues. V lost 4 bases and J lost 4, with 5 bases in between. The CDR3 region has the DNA TGTGCCATCAGTGTAGAATACGAGCAGTACTTC. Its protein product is CAISVEYEQYF.

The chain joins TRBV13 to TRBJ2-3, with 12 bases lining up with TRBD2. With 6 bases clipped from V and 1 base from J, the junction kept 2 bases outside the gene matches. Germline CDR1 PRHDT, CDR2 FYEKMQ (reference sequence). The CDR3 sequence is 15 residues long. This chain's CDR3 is CASSRTSGGTDTQYF. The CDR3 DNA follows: TGTGCCAGCAGTAGGACTAGCGGGGGCACAGATACGCAGTATTTT.

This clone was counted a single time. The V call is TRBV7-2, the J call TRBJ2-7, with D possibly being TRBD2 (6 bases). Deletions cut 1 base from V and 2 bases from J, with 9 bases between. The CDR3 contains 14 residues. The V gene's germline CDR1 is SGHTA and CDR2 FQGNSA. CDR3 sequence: CASSLGGVTYEQYF. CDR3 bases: TGTGCCAGCAGCTTAGGGGGGGTTACCTACGAGCAGTACTTC.

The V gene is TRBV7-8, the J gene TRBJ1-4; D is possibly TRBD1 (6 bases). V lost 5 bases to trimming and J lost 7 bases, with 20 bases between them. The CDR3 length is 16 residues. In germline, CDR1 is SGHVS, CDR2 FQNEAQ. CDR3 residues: CASSIDDRSRGEKLFF. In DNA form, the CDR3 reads TGTGCCAGCAGCATAGATGACAGGTCCCGCGGTGAAAAACTGTTTTTT.

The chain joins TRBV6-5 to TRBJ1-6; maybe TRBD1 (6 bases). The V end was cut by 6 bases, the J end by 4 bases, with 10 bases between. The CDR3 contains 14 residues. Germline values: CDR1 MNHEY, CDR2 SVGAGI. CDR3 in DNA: TGTGCCAGCAGCCCCGGACAGTATAATTCACCCCTCCACTTT. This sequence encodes CASSPGQYNSPLHF.

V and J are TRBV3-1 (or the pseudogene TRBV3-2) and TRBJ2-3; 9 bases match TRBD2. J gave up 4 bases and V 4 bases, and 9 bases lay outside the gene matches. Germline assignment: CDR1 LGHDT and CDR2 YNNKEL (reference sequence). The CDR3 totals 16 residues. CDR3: CASSLGLAGSPDTQYF. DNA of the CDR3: TGTGCCAGCAGCCTGGGGCTAGCGGGGTCGCCAGATACGCAGTATTTT.

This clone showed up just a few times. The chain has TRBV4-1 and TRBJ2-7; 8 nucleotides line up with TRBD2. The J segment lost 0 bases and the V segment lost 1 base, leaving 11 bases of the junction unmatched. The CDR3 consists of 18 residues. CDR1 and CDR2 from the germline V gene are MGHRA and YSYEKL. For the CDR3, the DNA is TGCGCCAGCAGCCAAGGACTTCGGCTAGCGGGTTCCTCCTACGAGCAGTACTTC. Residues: CASSQGLRLAGSSYEQYF.

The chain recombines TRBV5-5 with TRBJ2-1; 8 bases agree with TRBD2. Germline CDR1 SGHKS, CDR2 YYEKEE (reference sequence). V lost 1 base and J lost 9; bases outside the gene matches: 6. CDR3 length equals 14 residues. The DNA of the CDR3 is TGTGCCAGCAGCTTGAACGGGAGGGCCAGTGAGCAGTTCTTC. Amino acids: CASSLNGRASEQFF.

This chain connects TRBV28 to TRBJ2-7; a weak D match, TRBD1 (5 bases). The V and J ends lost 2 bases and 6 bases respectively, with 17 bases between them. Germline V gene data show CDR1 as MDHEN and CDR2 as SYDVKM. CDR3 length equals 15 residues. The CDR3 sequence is CASSLGKQVSREQYF. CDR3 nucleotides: TGTGCCAGCAGTTTAGGCAAACAGGTCAGTCGCGAGCAGTACTTC.

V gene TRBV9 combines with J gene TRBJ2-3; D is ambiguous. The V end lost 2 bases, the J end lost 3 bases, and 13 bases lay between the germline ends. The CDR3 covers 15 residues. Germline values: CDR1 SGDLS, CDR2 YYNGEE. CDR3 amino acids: CASSVRLDPTDTQYF. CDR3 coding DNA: TGTGCCAGCAGCGTTAGGCTAGATCCGACAGATACGCAGTATTTT. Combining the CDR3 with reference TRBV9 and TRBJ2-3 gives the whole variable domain DSGVTQTPKHLITATGQRVTLRCSPRSGDLSVYWYQQSLDQGLQFLIQYYNGEERAKGNILERFSAQQFPDLHSELNLSSLELGDSALYFCASSVRLDPTDTQYFGPGTRLTVL.

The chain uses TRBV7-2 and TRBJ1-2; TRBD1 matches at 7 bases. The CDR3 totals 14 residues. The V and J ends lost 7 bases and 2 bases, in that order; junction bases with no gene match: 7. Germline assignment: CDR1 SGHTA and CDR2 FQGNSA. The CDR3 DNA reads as TGTGCCAGCAACAACAGGGGAGGAAACTATGGCTACACCTTC. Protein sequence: CASNNRGGNYGYTF.

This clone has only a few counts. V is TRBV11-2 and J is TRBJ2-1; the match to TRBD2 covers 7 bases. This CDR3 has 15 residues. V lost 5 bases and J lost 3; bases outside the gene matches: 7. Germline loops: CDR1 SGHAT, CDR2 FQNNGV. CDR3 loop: CASSSAGERYNEQFF. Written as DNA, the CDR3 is TGTGCCAGCAGCAGCGCGGGAGAACGCTACAATGAGCAGTTCTTC.

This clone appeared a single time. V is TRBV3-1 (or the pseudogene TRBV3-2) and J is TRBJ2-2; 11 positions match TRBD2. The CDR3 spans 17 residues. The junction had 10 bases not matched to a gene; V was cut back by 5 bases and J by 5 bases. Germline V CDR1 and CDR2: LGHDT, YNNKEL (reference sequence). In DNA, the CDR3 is TGTGCCAGCAGCAGGATACTAGCGGGAGTACGGACCGGGGAGCTGTTTTTT. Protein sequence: CASSRILAGVRTGELFF.

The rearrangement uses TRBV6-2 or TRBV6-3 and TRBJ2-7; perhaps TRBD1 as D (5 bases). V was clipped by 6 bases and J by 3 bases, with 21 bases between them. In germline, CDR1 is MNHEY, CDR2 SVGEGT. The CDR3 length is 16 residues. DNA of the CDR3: TGTGCCAGCAGCTTCGACAGAGCCCCATCAAGCTACGAGCAGTACTTC. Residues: CASSFDRAPSSYEQYF.

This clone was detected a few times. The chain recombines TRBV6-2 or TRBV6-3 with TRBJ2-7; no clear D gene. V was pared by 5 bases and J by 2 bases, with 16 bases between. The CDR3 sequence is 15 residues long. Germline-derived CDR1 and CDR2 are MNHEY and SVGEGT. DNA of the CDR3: TGTGCCAGCAGTAACTGGGCCCTCCAAGCCTACGAGCAGTACTTC. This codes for CASSNWALQAYEQYF.